This TCR beta chain is drawn from a study of technical replicates of blood from several donors (dated by TCRdb to the late 2010s). CDR1 MGHRA and CDR2 YSYEKL were looked up in the germline V gene. V is trimmed back by 6 bases and J by 8 bases, and the junction contains 15 bases that no gene match accounts for. Inclusive of the bounding cysteine and phenylalanine, the CDR3 is 17 residues long. Of all the DNA, just the CDR3 is kept, 51 bases in frame from base 1. This clone was picked up one time. Its target antigen remains unknown. Base qualities are not provided; no much larger clone lies one nucleotide away. The library was prepared using the immunoSEQ multiplex PCR assay. TCRdb took over this immuneACCESS table, retaining in-frame rearrangements with V and J assigned. Such tables are incomplete; in checked studies, under half of the missing clones stem from an unresolved V gene, and the remainder is unexplained. This sample gives 75,000 to 100,000 clones in total; around 94% of them show up just once. 0.2% to 0.3% of the sample goes to the ten largest clones.

The TCR comes from a human donor in good health. Sequencing was done on a sample of T cells isolated from PBMCs. The rearranged chain carries TRBV4-1 and TRBJ2-1, with 11 bases matching TRBD1. The DNA sequence is TGCGCCAGCAGGAATGAGGTTATCGGACAGGGGGCCTATGAGCAGTTCTTC. It translates to CASRNEVIGQGAYEQFF.